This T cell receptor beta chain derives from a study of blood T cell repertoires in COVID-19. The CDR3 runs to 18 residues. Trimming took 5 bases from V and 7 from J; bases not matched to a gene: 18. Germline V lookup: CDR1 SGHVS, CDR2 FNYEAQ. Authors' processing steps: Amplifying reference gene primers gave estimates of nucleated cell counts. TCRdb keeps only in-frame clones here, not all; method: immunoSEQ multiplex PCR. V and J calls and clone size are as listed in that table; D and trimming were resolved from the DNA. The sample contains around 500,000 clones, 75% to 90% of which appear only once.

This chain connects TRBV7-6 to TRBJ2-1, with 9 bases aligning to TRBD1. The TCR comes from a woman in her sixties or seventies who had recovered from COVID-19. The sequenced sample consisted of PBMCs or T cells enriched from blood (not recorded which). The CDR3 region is CASSPNPMTGQGKNEQFF. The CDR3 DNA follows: TGTGCCAGCAGCCCTAACCCGATGACGGGACAGGGTAAGAATGAGCAGTTCTTC.